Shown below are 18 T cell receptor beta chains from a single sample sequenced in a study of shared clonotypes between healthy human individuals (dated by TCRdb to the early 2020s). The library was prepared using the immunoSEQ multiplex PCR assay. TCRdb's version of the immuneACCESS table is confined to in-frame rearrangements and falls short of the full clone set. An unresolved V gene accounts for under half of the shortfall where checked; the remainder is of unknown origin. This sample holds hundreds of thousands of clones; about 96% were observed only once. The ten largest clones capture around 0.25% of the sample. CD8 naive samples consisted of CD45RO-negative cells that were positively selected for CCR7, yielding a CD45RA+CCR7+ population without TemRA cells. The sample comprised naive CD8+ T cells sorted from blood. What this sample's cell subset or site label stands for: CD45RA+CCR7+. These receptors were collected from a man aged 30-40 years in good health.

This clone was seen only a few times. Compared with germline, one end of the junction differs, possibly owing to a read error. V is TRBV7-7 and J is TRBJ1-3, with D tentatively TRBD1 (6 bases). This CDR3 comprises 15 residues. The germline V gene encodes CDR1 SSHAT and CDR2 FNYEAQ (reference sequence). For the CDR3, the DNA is TGTGCTAGCAGCTTAGTATCAGGGGACAGAAACACCATATATTTT. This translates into CASSLVSGDRNTIYF. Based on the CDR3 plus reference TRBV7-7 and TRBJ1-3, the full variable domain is GAGVSQSPRYKVTKRGQDVTLRCDPISSHATLYWYQQALGQGPEFLTYFNYEAQPDKSGLPSDRFSAERPEGSISTLTIQRTEQRDSAMYRCASSLVSGDRNTIYFGEGSWLTVV.

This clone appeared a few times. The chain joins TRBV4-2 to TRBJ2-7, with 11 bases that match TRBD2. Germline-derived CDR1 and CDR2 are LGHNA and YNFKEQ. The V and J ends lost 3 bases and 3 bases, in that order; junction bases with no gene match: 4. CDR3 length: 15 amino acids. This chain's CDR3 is CASSQGTSGGYEQYF. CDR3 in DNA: TGTGCCAGCAGCCAGGGGACTAGCGGAGGCTACGAGCAGTACTTC.

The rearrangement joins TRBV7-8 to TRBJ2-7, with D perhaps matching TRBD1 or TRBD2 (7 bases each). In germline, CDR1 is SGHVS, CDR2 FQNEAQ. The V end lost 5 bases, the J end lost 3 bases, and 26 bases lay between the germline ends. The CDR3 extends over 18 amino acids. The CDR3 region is CASSPWWTRDSLDYEQYF. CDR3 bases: TGTGCCAGCAGCCCTTGGTGGACTAGGGACAGCCTTGACTACGAGCAGTACTTC. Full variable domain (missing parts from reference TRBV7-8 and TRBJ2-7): GAGVSQSPRYKVAKRGQDVALRCDPISGHVSLFWYQQALGQGPEFLTYFQNEAQLDKSGLPSDRFFAERPEGSVSTLKIQRTQQEDSAVYLCASSPWWTRDSLDYEQYFGPGTRLTVT.

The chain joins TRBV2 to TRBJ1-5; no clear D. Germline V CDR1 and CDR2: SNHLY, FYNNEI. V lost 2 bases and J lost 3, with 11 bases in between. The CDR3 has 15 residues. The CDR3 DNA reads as TGTGCCAGCAGTGAACAGGCCCAATACAATCAGCCCCAGCATTTT. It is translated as CASSEQAQYNQPQHF.

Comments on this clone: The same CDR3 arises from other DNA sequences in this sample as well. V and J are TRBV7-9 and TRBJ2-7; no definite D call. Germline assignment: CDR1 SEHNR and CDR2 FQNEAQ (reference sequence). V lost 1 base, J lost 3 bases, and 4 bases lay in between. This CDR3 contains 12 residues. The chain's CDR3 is CASSLGSYEQYF. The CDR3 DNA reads TGTGCCAGCAGCTTAGGTAGCTACGAGCAGTACTTC.

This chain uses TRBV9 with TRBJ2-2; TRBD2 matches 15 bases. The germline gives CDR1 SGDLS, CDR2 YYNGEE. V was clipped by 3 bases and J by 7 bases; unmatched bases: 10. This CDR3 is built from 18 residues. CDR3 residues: CASSARGTSGRNIGELFF. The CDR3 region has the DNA TGTGCCAGCAGCGCAAGAGGGACTAGCGGGAGGAATATCGGGGAGCTGTTTTTT.

The CDR3 here is CASTTPGTQYF. The CDR3 bases are TGTGCCAGCACAACACCGGGTACGCAGTATTTT. The chain carries TRBV7-9 and TRBJ2-3, with D hard to call. This CDR3 is built from 11 residues. In germline, CDR1 is SEHNR, CDR2 FQNEAQ (reference sequence). The germline V and J ends were trimmed by 7 bases and 8 bases, with 10 bases remaining between them.

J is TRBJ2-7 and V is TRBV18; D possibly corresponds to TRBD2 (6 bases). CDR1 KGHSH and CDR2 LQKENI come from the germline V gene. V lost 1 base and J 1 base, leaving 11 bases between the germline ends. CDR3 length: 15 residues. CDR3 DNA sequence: TGTGCCAGCTCACCACGAGTTGGGGGGTCCTACGAGCAGTACTTC. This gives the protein CASSPRVGGSYEQYF.

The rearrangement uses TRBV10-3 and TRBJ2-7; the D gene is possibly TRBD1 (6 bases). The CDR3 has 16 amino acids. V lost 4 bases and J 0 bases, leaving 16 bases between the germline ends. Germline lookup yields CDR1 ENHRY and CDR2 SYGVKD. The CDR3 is CAISGRDRPSSYEQYF. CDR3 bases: TGTGCCATCAGTGGCCGCGACAGGCCATCCTCCTACGAGCAGTACTTC.

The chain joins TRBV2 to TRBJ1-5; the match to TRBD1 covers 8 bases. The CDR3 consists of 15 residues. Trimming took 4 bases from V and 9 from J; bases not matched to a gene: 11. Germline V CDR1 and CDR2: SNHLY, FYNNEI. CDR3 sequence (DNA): TGTGCCAGCAGTGGCCTCGGGGGGACAGGTCGGCCCCAGCATTTT. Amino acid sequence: CASSGLGGTGRPQHF.

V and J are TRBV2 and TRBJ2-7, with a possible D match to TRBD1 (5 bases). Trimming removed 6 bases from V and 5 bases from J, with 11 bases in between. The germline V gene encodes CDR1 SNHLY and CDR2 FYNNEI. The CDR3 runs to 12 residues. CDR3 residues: CASSAGSDEQYF. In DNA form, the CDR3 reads TGTGCCAGCAGCGCAGGGTCCGACGAGCAGTACTTC.

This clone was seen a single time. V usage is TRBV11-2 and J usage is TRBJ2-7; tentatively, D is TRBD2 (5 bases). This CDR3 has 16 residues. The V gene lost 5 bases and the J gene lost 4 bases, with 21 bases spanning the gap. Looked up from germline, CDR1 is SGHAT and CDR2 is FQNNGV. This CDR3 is CASSPQSLAPGYEQYF. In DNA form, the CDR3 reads TGTGCCAGCAGCCCCCAATCTCTAGCTCCTGGTTACGAGCAGTACTTC.

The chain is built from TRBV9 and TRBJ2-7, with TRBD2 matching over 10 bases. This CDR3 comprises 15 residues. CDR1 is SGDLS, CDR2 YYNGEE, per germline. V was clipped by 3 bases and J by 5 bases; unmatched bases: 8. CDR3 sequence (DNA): TGTGCCAGCAGCGGAGGACTAGCGGCAGGGGACGAGCAGTACTTC. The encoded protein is CASSGGLAAGDEQYF.

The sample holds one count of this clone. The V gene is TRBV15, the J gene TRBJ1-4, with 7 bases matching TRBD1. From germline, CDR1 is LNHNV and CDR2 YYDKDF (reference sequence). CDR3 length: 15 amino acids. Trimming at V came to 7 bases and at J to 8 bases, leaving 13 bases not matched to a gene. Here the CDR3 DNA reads TGTGCCACCACCCCCGACAGGGTAGGAGGGGAAAAACTGTTTTTT. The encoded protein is CATTPDRVGGEKLFF.

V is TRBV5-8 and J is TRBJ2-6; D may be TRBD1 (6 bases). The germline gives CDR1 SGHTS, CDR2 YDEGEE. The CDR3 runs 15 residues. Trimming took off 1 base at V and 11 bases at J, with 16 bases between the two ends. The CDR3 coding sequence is TGTGCCAGCAGCTTGAATCTCCGGGACAAGGACGTCCTGACTTTC. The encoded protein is CASSLNLRDKDVLTF.

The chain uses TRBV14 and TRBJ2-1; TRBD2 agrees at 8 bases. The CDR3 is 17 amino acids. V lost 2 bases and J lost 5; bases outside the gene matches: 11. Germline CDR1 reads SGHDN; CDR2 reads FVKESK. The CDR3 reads CASSQSPGTSINNEQFF. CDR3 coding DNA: TGTGCCAGCAGCCAAAGCCCTGGGACTAGTATCAACAATGAGCAGTTCTTC.

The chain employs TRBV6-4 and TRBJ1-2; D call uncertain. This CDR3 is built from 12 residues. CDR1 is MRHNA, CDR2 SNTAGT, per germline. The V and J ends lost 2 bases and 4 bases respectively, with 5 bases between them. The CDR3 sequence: CASSDPIYGYTF. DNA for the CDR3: TGTGCCAGCAGTGACCCCATCTATGGCTACACCTTC.

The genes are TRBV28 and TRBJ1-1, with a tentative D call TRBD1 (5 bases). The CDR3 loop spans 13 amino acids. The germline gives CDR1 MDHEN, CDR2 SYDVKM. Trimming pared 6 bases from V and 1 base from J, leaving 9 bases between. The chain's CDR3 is CASSWGRNTEAFF. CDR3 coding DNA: TGTGCCAGCAGCTGGGGACGGAACACTGAAGCTTTCTTT.